This T cell receptor beta chain came from a study of T cells in Graves' hyperthyroidism and ophthalmopathy. What was amplified from RNA transcripts were TCR beta CDR3 regions. Using the HTBI primer set, a first-round RT-PCR was run on the TCR CDR3. TCRdb recomputed calls from the multiplex PCR reads with MiXCR, one row per CDR3 protein. The sample lists approximately 400,000 distinct CDR3 sequences; 15% to 18% were seen once. This clonotype was observed a few times. The receptor was isolated from a woman between 18 and 29 years old with Graves' hyperthyroidism that later progressed to Graves' ophthalmopathy. Sequencing was carried out using blood.

CDR3 in DNA: TGTGCCAGCTCCCTCAGTGGCACGGATGAGCAGTTCTTC. Its translation: CASSLSGTDEQFF. The V call is TRBV18, the J call TRBJ2-1, with unresolved D. Trimming shortened V by 6 bases and J by 8 bases, and 14 bases separated the two germline ends. The germline V gene has CDR1 KGHSH and CDR2 LQKENI. The length of the CDR3 is 13 residues.